The source of this TCR beta chain is a study of immune cell composition in non-small cell lung cancer. A remark on this clone: Its antigen is unknown.

General study results and limits: TIL tumour reactivity correlated with maximal tumour-associated clone frequency in adenocarcinoma. Tumour-reactive clones were not shown to match dominant in vivo tumour clones. Smoking pack-years did not significantly correlate with tumour TCR-beta clonality. Top 10 clone scores and clonality were higher in squamous than adenocarcinoma.

The table came from immunoSEQ multiplex PCR; TCRdb's copy has only in-frame clones and leaves some out. Seen here are over 9,500 clones, roughly 60% observed once, and the top ten hold 15% to 20%. The germline V gene encodes CDR1 SGHRS and CDR2 YFSETQ. This CDR3 has 13 amino acids. V gave up 4 bases and J gave up 1 base, with 6 bases separating them. The clonotype originates from a human donor with non-small cell lung cancer. This chain connects TRBV5-1 to TRBJ2-1; D is unclear. Sequenced material: lung tumor tissue. The CDR3 nucleotides are TGCGCCAGCAGCCCGGGTTCCTACAATGAGCAGTTCTTC. This sequence encodes CASSPGSYNEQFF.